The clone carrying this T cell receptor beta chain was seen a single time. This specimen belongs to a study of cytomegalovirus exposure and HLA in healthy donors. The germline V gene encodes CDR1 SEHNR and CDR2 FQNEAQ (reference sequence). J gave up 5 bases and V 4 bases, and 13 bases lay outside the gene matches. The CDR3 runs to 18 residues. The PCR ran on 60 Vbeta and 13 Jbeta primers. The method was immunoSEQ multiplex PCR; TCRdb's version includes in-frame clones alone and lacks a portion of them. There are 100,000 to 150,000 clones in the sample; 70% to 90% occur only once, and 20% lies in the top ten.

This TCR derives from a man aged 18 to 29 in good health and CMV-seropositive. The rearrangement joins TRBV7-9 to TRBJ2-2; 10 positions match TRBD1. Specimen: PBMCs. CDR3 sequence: CASSSQPTGGAWTGELFF. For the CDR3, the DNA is TGTGCCAGCAGCTCACAACCGACAGGGGGCGCGTGGACCGGGGAGCTGTTTTTT.